This entry is about one T cell receptor (beta chain). The sample comes from a study of blood T cell repertoires in COVID-19. The table came from immunoSEQ multiplex PCR; TCRdb's copy has only in-frame clones and leaves some out. This sample has roughly 250,000 clones, with 84% found just once. The junction had 1 base not matched to a gene; V was cut back by 2 bases and J by 2 bases. The CDR3 sequence is 14 residues long. CDR1 is LNHDA, CDR2 SQIVND, per germline (reference sequence). Source material: peripheral blood. The rearrangement joins TRBV19 to TRBJ1-1; the match to TRBD1 covers 8 bases. This receptor was obtained from a human donor in a cohort sampled during active COVID-19. In DNA form, the CDR3 reads TGTGCCAGTAGTATAACAGGGGGAAACACTGAAGCTTTCTTT. This encodes CASSITGGNTEAFF. The full variable domain, in which reference TRBV19 and TRBJ1-1 provide the parts outside the CDR3, is DGGITQSPKYLFRKEGQNVTLSCEQNLNHDAMYWYRQDPGQGLRLIYYSQIVNDFQKGDIAEGYSVSREKKESFPLTVTSAQKNPTAFYLCASSITGGNTEAFFGQGTRLTVV.